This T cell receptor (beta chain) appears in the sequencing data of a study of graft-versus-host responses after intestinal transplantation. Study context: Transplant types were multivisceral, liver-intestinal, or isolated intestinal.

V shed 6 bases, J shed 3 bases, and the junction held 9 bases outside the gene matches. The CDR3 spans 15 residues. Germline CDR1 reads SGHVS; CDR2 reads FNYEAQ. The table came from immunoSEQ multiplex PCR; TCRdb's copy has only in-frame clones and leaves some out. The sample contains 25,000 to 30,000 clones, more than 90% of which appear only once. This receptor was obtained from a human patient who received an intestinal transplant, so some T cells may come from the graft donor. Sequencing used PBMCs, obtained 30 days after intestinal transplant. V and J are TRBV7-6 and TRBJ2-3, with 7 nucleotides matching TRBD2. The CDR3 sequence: CASSLDRGGTDTQYF. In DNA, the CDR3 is TGTGCCAGCAGTCTGGACCGCGGGGGAACAGATACGCAGTATTTT. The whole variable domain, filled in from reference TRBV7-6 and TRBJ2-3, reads GAGVSQSPRYKVTKRGQDVALRCDPISGHVSLYWYRQALGQGPEFLTYFNYEAQQDKSGLPNDRFSAERPEGSISTLTIQRTEQRDSAMYRCASSLDRGGTDTQYFGPGTRLTVL.